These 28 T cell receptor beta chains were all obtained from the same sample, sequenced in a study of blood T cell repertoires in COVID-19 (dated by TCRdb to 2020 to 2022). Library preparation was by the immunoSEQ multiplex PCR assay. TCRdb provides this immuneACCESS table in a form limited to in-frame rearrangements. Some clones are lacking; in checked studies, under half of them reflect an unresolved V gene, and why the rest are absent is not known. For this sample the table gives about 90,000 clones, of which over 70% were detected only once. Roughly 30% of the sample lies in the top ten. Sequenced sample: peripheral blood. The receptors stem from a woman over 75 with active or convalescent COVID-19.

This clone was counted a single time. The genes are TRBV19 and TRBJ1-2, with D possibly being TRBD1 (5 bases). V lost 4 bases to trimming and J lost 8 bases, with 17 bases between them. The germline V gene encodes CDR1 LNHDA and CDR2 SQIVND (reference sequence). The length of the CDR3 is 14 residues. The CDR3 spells CASSSQRGVRGYTF. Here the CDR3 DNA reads TGTGCCAGTAGTAGTCAAAGGGGCGTTCGGGGCTACACCTTC. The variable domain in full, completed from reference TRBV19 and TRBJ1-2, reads DGGITQSPKYLFRKEGQNVTLSCEQNLNHDAMYWYRQDPGQGLRLIYYSQIVNDFQKGDIAEGYSVSREKKESFPLTVTSAQKNPTAFYLCASSSQRGVRGYTFGSGTRLTVV.

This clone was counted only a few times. The CDR3 loop is CASSAPLAVNTGELFF. CDR3 DNA sequence: TGTGCCAGCAGCGCCCCGTTAGCGGTGAACACCGGGGAGCTGTTTTTT. The chain joins TRBV7-8 to TRBJ2-2; perhaps TRBD2 as D (6 bases). V lost 5 bases and J lost 1, with 14 bases in between. Looked up from germline, CDR1 is SGHVS and CDR2 is FQNEAQ. This CDR3 is 16 amino acids long. The full variable domain, rest sourced from reference TRBV7-8 and TRBJ2-2, is GAGVSQSPRYKVAKRGQDVALRCDPISGHVSLFWYQQALGQGPEFLTYFQNEAQLDKSGLPSDRFFAERPEGSVSTLKIQRTQQEDSAVYLCASSAPLAVNTGELFFGEGSRLTVL.

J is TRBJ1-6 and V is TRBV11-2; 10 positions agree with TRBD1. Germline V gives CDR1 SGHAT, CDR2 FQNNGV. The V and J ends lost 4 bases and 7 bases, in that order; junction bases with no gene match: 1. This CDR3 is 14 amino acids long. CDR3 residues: CASSWGQGNSPLHF. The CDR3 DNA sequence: TGTGCCAGCAGCTGGGGACAGGGGAATTCACCCCTCCACTTT.

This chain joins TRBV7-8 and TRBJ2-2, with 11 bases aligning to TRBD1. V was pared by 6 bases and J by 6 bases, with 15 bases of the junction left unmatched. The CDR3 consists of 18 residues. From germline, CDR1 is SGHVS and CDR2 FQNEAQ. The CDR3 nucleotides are TGTGCCAGCAGTTCCCACCGGGACAGGGGGTTTCTGTCCGGGGAGCTGTTTTTT. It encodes CASSSHRDRGFLSGELFF.

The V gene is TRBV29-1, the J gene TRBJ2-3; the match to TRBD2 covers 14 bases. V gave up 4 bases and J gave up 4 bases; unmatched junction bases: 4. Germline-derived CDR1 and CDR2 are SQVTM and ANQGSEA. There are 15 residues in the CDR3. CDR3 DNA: TGCAGCGTTGCCGGGACTAGCGGGAGCGCAGATACGCAGTATTTT. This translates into CSVAGTSGSADTQYF.

The DNA for the CDR3 is TGCGCCAGCAGCCTCGGACACGGTACAGATACGCAGTATTTT. It encodes CASSLGHGTDTQYF. The chain uses TRBV4-3 and TRBJ2-3, with D perhaps TRBD1 (5 bases). The CDR3 is 14 residues long. V was clipped by 4 bases and J by 3 bases, with 11 bases between them. Germline V gene sequence: CDR1 LGHNA, CDR2 YSLEER.

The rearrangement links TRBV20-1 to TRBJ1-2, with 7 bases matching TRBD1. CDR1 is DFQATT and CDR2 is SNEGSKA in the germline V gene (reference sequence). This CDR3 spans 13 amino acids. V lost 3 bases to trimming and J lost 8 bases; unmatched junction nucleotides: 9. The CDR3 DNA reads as TGCAGTGCTAGTAAGGGCCCAGGGGGAGGCTACACCTTC. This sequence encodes CSASKGPGGGYTF.

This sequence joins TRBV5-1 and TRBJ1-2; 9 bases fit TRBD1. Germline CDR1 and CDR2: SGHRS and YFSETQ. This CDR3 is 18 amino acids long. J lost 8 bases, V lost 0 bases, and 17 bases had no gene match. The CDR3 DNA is TGCGCCAGCAGCTTGGGCGCCGGGACAGGGAAAAGGGGCCGAGGCTACACCTTC. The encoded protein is CASSLGAGTGKRGRGYTF.

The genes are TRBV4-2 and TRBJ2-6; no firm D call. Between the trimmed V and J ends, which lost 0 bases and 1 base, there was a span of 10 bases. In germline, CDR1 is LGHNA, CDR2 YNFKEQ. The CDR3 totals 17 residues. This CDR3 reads CASSQDQARSGANVLTF. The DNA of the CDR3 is TGTGCCAGCAGCCAAGATCAAGCGCGTTCTGGGGCCAACGTCCTGACTTTC.

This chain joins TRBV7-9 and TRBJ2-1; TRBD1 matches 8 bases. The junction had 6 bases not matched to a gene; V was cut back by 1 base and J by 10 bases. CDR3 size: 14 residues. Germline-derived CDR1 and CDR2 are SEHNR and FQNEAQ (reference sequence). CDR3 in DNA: TGTGCCAGCAGCTTAGGGACAGGGTTGGAGGAGCAGTTCTTC. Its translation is CASSLGTGLEEQFF.

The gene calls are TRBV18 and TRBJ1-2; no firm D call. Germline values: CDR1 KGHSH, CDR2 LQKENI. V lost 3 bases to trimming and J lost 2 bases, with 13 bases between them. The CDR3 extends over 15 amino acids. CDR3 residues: CASSPGHEPNYGYTF. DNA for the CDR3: TGTGCCAGCTCACCTGGGCATGAACCGAACTATGGCTACACCTTC.

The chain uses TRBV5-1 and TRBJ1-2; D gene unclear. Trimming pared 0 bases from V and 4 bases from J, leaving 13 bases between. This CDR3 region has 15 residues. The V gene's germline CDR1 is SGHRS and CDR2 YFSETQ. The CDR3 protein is CASSLGPGRGYGYTF. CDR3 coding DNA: TGCGCCAGCAGCTTGGGTCCGGGCCGGGGCTATGGCTACACCTTC. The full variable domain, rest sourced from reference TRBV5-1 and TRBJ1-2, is KAGVTQTPRYLIKTRGQQVTLSCSPISGHRSVSWYQQTPGQGLQFLFEYFSETQRNKGNFPGRFSGRQFSNSRSEMNVSTLELGDSALYLCASSLGPGRGYGYTFGSGTRLTVV.

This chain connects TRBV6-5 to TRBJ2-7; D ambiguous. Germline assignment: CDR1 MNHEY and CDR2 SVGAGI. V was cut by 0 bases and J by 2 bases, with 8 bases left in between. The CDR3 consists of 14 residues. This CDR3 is CASSYSIAAYEQYF. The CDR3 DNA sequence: TGTGCCAGCAGTTACTCGATTGCGGCCTACGAGCAGTACTTC.

CDR3 residues: CASSPTGAGANVLTF. CDR3 nucleotides: TGTGCCAGCAGCCCAACAGGGGCCGGGGCCAACGTCCTGACTTTC. The chain recombines TRBV7-2 with TRBJ2-6, with 7 positions matching TRBD1. From germline, CDR1 is SGHTA and CDR2 FQGNSA. The CDR3 has 15 amino acids. Losses at the gene ends were 5 bases for V and 4 bases for J; bases not matched to a gene: 5.

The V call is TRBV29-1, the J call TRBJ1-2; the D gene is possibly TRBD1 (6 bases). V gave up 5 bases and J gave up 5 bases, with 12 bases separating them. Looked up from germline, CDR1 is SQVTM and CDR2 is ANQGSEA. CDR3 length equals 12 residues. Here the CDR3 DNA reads TGCAGCGTTCAGGGGCCCGGGTATGGCTACACCTTC. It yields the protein CSVQGPGYGYTF.

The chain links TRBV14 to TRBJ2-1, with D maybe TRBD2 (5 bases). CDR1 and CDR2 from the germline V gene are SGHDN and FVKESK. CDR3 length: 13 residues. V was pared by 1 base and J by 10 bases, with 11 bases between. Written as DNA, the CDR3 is TGTGCCAGCAGCCAAGCTACCCAGCGGGAGCAGTTCTTC. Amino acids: CASSQATQREQFF.

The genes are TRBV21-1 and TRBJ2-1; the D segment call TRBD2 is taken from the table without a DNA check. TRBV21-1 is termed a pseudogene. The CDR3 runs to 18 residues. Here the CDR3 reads CASSKALPSAVIYNEQFF. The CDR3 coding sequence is TGTGCCAGCAGCAAAGCGCTCCCTAGCGCTGTAATATACAATGAGCAGTTCTTC.

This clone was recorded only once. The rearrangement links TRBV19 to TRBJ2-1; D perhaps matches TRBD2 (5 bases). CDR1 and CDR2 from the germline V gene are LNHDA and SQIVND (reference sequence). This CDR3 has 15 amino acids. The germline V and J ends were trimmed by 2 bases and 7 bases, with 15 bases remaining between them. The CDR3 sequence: CASSISAIRGNEQFF. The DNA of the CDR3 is TGTGCCAGTAGTATATCGGCGATCCGCGGGAATGAGCAGTTCTTC.

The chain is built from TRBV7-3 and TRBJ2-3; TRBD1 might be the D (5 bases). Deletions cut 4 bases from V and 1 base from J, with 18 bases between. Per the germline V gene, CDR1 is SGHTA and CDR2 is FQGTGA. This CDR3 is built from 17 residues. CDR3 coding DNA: TGTGCCAGCAGCTCCTATCACAGGTCAGGAGGCACAGATACGCAGTATTTT. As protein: CASSSYHRSGGTDTQYF.

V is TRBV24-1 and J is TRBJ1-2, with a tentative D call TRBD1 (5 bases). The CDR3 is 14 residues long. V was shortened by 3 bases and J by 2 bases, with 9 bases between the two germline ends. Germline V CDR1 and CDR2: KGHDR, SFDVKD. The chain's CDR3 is CATSDAGGNYGYTF. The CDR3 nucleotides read TGTGCCACCAGTGATGCGGGGGGAAACTATGGCTACACCTTC.

CDR3: CASLVGTGSYNEQFF. In DNA form, the CDR3 reads TGTGCCAGCTTAGTCGGGACAGGGAGTTACAATGAGCAGTTCTTC. The chain carries TRBV18 and TRBJ2-1, with TRBD1 identical over 9 bases. With V trimmed by 7 bases and J by 4 bases, 8 bases remained unmatched. This CDR3 is 15 amino acids long. Germline loops: CDR1 KGHSH, CDR2 LQKENI.

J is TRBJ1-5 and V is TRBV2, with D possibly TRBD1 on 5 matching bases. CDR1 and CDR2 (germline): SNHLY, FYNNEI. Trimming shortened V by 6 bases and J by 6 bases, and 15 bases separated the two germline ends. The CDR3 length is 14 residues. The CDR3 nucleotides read TGTGCCAGCAGGGCCTTCCAGGGTGGTCAGCCCCAGCATTTT. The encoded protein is CASRAFQGGQPQHF.

In nucleotides, the CDR3 is TGTGCCAGCAGTCCGGGACAGGGATACTCACCCCTCCACTTT. Translated, it gives CASSPGQGYSPLHF. V usage is TRBV25-1 and J usage is TRBJ1-6, with 9 bases that match TRBD1. Germline CDR1 and CDR2: MGHDK and SYGVNS. Losses at the gene ends were 5 bases for V and 10 bases for J; bases not matched to a gene: 6. This CDR3 spans 14 amino acids.

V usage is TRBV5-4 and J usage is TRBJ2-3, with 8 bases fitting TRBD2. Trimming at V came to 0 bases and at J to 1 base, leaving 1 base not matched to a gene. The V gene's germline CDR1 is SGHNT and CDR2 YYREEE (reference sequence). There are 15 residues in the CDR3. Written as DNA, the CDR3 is TGTGCCAGCAGCTTGGTCGGGGGGGGCACAGATACGCAGTATTTT. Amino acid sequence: CASSLVGGGTDTQYF.

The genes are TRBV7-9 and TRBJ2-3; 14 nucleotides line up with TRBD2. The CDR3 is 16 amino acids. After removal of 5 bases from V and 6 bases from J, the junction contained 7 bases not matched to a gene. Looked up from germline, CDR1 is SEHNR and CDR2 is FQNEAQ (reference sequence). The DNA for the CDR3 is TGTGCCAGCAGCCCGAGACTAGCGGGAGGGGTGGATACGCAGTATTTT. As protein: CASSPRLAGGVDTQYF.

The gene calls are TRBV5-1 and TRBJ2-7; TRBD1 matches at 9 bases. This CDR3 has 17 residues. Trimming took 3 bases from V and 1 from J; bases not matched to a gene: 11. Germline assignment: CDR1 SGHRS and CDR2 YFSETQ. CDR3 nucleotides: TGCGCCAGCAGCTGGGAGCTGGACAGGGGCAAATCCTACGAGCAGTACTTC. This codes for CASSWELDRGKSYEQYF. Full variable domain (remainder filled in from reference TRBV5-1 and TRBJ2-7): KAGVTQTPRYLIKTRGQQVTLSCSPISGHRSVSWYQQTPGQGLQFLFEYFSETQRNKGNFPGRFSGRQFSNSRSEMNVSTLELGDSALYLCASSWELDRGKSYEQYFGPGTRLTVT.

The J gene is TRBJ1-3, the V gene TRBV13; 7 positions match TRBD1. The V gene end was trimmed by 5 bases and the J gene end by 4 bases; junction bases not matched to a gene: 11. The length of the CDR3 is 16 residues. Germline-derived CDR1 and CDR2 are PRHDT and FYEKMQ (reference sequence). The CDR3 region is CASSPTKRTGGNTIYF. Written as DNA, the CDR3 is TGTGCCAGCAGCCCAACAAAGCGGACAGGAGGAAACACCATATATTTT.

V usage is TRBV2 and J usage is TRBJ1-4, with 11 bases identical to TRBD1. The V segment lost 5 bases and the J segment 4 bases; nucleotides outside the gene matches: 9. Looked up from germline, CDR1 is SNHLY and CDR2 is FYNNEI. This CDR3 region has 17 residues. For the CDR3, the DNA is TGTGCCAGCAGTCGGACAGGGGGCCTATCGGGTAATGAAAAACTGTTTTTT. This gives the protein CASSRTGGLSGNEKLFF.